These T cell receptor beta chains were read from a single sample in a study of blood T cell repertoires in COVID-19. Using immunoSEQ multiplex PCR, the repertoire was profiled, and TCRdb retains in-frame clones only, with some absent. The sample has about 400,000 clones, approximately 86% seen once; the top ten hold just over 7%. Sequencing was done on a sample of peripheral blood. The origin of the receptors is a woman between 55 and 75 years old with COVID-19, enrolled during active disease. Both conserved end residues are trimmed from each CDR3. Fields, in order: V gene, clone size, CDR3 protein. Clone size, where shown, is once, few, many, or a class for clones that have expanded.

v_gene: TRBV27
abundance: few
CDR3aa: ASSPTILQGAGTEAF

v_gene: TRBV5-4
abundance: -
CDR3aa: ASSLQGYQPQH

v_gene: TRBV5-1
abundance: -
CDR3aa: ASSGRTGFGNEKLF

v_gene: TRBV9
abundance: -
CDR3aa: ASSVAIQGNTGELF

v_gene: TRBV18
abundance: -
CDR3aa: ASSPPGQGNYGYT

v_gene: TRBV5-3
abundance: -
CDR3aa: ARSQQLATNEKLF

v_gene: TRBV27
abundance: -
CDR3aa: ASSPTGWSYNEQF

v_gene: TRBV4-1
abundance: -
CDR3aa: ASSQDIKRGRNEQF

v_gene: TRBV7-9
abundance: -
CDR3aa: ASSPQGGQPQH

v_gene: TRBV2
abundance: -
CDR3aa: ASRYRGLNTEAF

v_gene: TRBV7-2
abundance: -
CDR3aa: ASSLGGQIYEQY

v_gene: TRBV7-8
abundance: -
CDR3aa: ASSLATGGGDGQY

v_gene: TRBV29-1
abundance: -
CDR3aa: SVEEGGGNYGYT

v_gene: TRBV24-1
abundance: -
CDR3aa: ATSDYRTGELF

v_gene: TRBV5-6
abundance: once
CDR3aa: ASSFVSGSEQY

v_gene: TRBV12-5
abundance: -
CDR3aa: ASGPRGNTIY

v_gene: TRBV2
abundance: -
CDR3aa: ASSQQGYEQY

v_gene: TRBV13
abundance: once
CDR3aa: ASSLTRTYEQY

v_gene: TRBV5-1
abundance: -
CDR3aa: ASSLGTPNTGELF

v_gene: TRBV11-2
abundance: -
CDR3aa: ASSRYRAGSYNEQF

v_gene: TRBV4-2
abundance: -
CDR3aa: ASSPLQGGGNSSPLH

v_gene: TRBV30
abundance: -
CDR3aa: AWSGTPGHKNSPLH

v_gene: TRBV6-6
abundance: -
CDR3aa: ASSTPQGARIGYT

v_gene: TRBV11-2
abundance: -
CDR3aa: ASSSPSGGAKTQY

v_gene: TRBV5-1
abundance: -
CDR3aa: ASSWGQGYSYT

v_gene: TRBV6-5
abundance: -
CDR3aa: ASRAGNEKLF

v_gene: TRBV9
abundance: -
CDR3aa: ASSVSGQGTYEQY

v_gene: TRBV7-8
abundance: once
CDR3aa: ASSLESSDRIYEQY

v_gene: TRBV27
abundance: -
CDR3aa: ASSWTSVHNEQF